The 14 T cell receptor beta chains presented below share a single source sample, sequenced in a study of blood T cell repertoires in COVID-19. TCRdb keeps only in-frame clones here, not all; method: immunoSEQ multiplex PCR. Found here are roughly 56,000 clones, 89% of them singletons; the top ten hold roughly 45%. The sample consisted of peripheral blood. All receptors derive from a woman in her fifties or sixties with COVID-19, enrolled during active disease.

J is TRBJ2-7 and V is TRBV19; 9 positions match TRBD1. Germline lookup yields CDR1 LNHDA and CDR2 SQIVND (reference sequence). The V and J ends lost 4 bases and 0 bases, in that order; junction bases with no gene match: 4. CDR3 size: 15 residues. Written as DNA, the CDR3 is TGTGCCAGTAGTACCCGGACAGGGGCCTCCTACGAGCAGTACTTC. Translation gives CASSTRTGASYEQYF.

The chain carries TRBV6-2 or TRBV6-3 and TRBJ1-2; D gene unclear. CDR1 is MNHEY, CDR2 SVGEGT, per germline. The V gene lost 2 bases and the J gene lost 2 bases, with 6 bases spanning the gap. The CDR3 covers 13 residues. CDR3 sequence reads: CASSYDLNYGYTF. For the CDR3, the DNA is TGTGCCAGCAGTTACGACTTGAACTATGGCTACACCTTC.

V usage is TRBV7-9 and J usage is TRBJ2-7, with 7 nucleotides matching TRBD1. The CDR3 is 14 amino acids. J gave up 4 bases and V 4 bases, and 7 bases lay outside the gene matches. Germline lookup yields CDR1 SEHNR and CDR2 FQNEAQ (reference sequence). CDR3 loop: CASSSYDRAYEQYF. In DNA form, the CDR3 reads TGTGCCAGCAGCTCCTACGACAGGGCTTACGAGCAGTACTTC.

The chain links TRBV7-9 to TRBJ2-5; D uncertain. There are 12 residues in the CDR3. V was clipped by 10 bases and J by 2 bases, with 11 bases between them. Germline values: CDR1 SEHNR, CDR2 FQNEAQ (reference sequence). The CDR3: CAISRPQETQYF. In DNA form, the CDR3 reads TGTGCCATTAGCCGCCCTCAAGAGACCCAGTACTTC. The full variable domain, with the rest looked up from reference TRBV7-9 and TRBJ2-5, is DTGVSQNPRHKITKRGQNVTFRCDPISEHNRLYWYRQTLGQGPEFLTYFQNEAQLEKSRLLSDRFSAERPKGSFSTLEIQRTEQGDSAMYLCAISRPQETQYFGPGTRLLVL.

The chain combines TRBV5-8 with TRBJ2-3; TRBD1 matches 9 bases. Unmatched junction bases numbered 18, after V lost 5 bases and J lost 5 bases. Per germline, CDR1 SGHTS and CDR2 YDEGEE. The CDR3 covers 18 residues. This chain's CDR3 is CASRAGQGLRGAGDTQYF. The DNA of the CDR3 is TGTGCCAGCAGGGCGGGACAGGGTTTACGGGGGGCTGGAGATACGCAGTATTTT.

The rearrangement links TRBV10-2 to TRBJ2-1, with 9 bases identical to TRBD2. V shed 4 bases and J 14 bases; nucleotides not matched to a gene: 12. This CDR3 has 14 amino acids. CDR1 is WSHSY, CDR2 SAAADI, per germline. CDR3 bases: TGCGCCAGCAGTGGGCCAGCGGGAGGCCCCGGGGAGTTCTTC. Translated, it gives CASSGPAGGPGEFF.

This chain uses TRBV6-5 with TRBJ1-4; 8 bases match TRBD1. Germline CDR1 and CDR2: MNHEY and SVGAGI. V lost 4 bases, J lost 0 bases, and 4 bases stayed unmatched. This CDR3 comprises 16 residues. DNA of the CDR3: TGTGCCAGCAGTTCGGGACAGGCAACAACTAATGAAAAACTGTTTTTT. Protein product: CASSSGQATTNEKLFF.

CDR3: CASGLSGASYNEQFF. In DNA, the CDR3 is TGTGCCAGCGGACTTAGCGGGGCCTCCTACAATGAGCAGTTCTTC. The rearrangement joins TRBV7-9 to TRBJ2-1; 8 bases match TRBD2. The CDR3 is made up of 15 amino acids. CDR1 and CDR2 from the germline V gene are SEHNR and FQNEAQ (reference sequence). Trimming removed 8 bases from V and 0 bases from J; junction bases left unmatched: 6.

The chain employs TRBV10-3 and TRBJ1-1, with 8 bases lining up with TRBD1. Losses at the gene ends were 10 bases for V and 10 bases for J; bases not matched to a gene: 11. This CDR3 has 12 amino acids. Germline-derived CDR1 and CDR2 are ENHRY and SYGVKD. The CDR3 region is CATGQGKVGAFF. DNA for the CDR3: TGTGCCACCGGACAGGGAAAGGTCGGAGCTTTCTTT.

This chain joins TRBV3-1 (or the pseudogene TRBV3-2) and TRBJ2-3; 9 nucleotides match TRBD1. V trimming: 0 bases; J trimming: 3 bases; junction bases outside the gene matches: 10. Germline assignment: CDR1 LGHDT and CDR2 YNNKEL (reference sequence). CDR3 size: 18 residues. CDR3 region: CASSQDGTGKVGTDTQYF. Written as DNA, the CDR3 is TGTGCCAGCAGCCAAGATGGGACAGGGAAAGTGGGGACAGATACGCAGTATTTT.

This rearrangement joins TRBV24-1 to TRBJ2-3, with D maybe TRBD2 (6 bases). Trimming removed 9 bases at V and 0 bases at J, with 12 bases between. CDR1 and CDR2 from the germline V gene are KGHDR and SFDVKD. This CDR3 has 14 amino acids. The CDR3 loop is CATLKEGSTDTQYF. The CDR3 DNA sequence: TGTGCCACCCTTAAGGAGGGAAGCACAGATACGCAGTATTTT.

The count of this clone is one. The chain links TRBV3-1 (or the pseudogene TRBV3-2) to TRBJ2-1, with 8 nucleotides matching TRBD2. The germline V gene encodes CDR1 LGHDT and CDR2 YNNKEL (reference sequence). The CDR3 is made up of 17 amino acids. V shed 2 bases and J 1 base; nucleotides not matched to a gene: 7. CDR3 protein: CASSQNPGGDSYNEQFF. DNA of the CDR3: TGTGCCAGCAGCCAAAACCCGGGGGGGGATTCCTACAATGAGCAGTTCTTC.

J is TRBJ2-2 and V is TRBV6-1; D is ambiguous. This CDR3 has 13 residues. From germline, CDR1 is MNHNS and CDR2 SASEGT. V was trimmed by 3 bases and J by 6 bases, leaving 8 bases between them. This CDR3 reads CASSDPGPGELFF. The CDR3 coding sequence is TGTGCCAGCAGTGATCCGGGTCCCGGGGAGCTGTTTTTT.

This clone turned up a few times. This chain joins TRBV7-8 and TRBJ2-1; D gene uncertain. Germline V CDR1 and CDR2: SGHVS, FQNEAQ. V was trimmed by 5 bases and J by 0 bases, leaving 20 bases between them. There are 18 residues in the CDR3. CDR3 sequence (DNA): TGTGCCAGCAGCCCCACGCTGGCCAGGCCGAGCTCCTACAATGAGCAGTTCTTC. Translation gives CASSPTLARPSSYNEQFF.